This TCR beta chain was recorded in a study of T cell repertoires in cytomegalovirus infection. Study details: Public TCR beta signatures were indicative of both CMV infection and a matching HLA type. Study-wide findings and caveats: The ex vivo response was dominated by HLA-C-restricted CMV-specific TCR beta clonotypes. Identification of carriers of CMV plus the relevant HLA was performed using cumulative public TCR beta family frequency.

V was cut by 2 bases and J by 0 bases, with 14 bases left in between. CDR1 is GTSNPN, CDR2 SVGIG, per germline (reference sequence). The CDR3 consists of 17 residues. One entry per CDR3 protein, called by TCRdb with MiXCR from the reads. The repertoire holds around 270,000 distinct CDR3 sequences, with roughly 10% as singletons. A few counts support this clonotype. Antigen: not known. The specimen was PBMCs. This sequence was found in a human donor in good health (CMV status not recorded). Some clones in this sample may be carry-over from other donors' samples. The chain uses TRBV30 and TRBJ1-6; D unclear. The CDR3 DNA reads TGTGCCTGGAGTCGGAAGGTGTCGAGCTCCTATAATTCACCCCTCCACTTT. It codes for CAWSRKVSSSYNSPLHF.